This T cell receptor beta chain originates from a study of blood T cell repertoires in COVID-19. Study in general: Spain, Italy and the United States supplied samples that represented acute and convalescent COVID-19.

This CDR3 is 15 amino acids long. V was clipped by 4 bases and J by 3 bases, with 13 bases between them. Germline V gene lookup returns CDR1 LGHNA and CDR2 YSLEER. Original data processing: Researchers report that nucleated cell counts were estimated from reference gene primer amplification. Libraries were prepared by immunoSEQ multiplex PCR; TCRdb keeps only in-frame clonotypes and omits some of them. Clone size and the V and J calls come from that table; the DNA yielded D and trimming. The sample includes under 200,000 clones, almost 85% of them seen just once. This clonotype was obtained from a man in his forties or fifties who had recovered from COVID-19. The chain is built from TRBV4-3 and TRBJ2-4; D is unclear. The sample comprised peripheral blood. The CDR3 nucleotides read TGCGCCAGCAGCCCCCGTTTAGCTTACAAAAACATTCAGTACTTC. This encodes CASSPRLAYKNIQYF.